The sample holds one count of the clone carrying this T cell receptor beta chain. Here immunoSEQ multiplex PCR was the method, and the copy in TCRdb shows in-frame clones only, minus some. This repertoire shows under 250,000 clones, roughly 80% found once; its top ten account for about 2.5%. This entry comes from a study of blood T cell repertoires in COVID-19. On the study more broadly: From the United States, Italy and Spain came samples of acute and convalescent COVID-19.

CDR3 length: 14 residues. V shed 5 bases and J 6 bases; nucleotides not matched to a gene: 6. Germline values: CDR1 MGHRA, CDR2 YSYEKL. This rearrangement joins TRBV4-1 to TRBJ1-4; TRBD1 agrees at 7 bases. The receptor was derived from a woman in her forties with active or convalescent COVID-19. Material for sequencing was peripheral blood. CDR3 bases: TGCGCCAGCAGCGAAGCGGGGACAGATGAAAAACTGTTTTTT. Its protein product is CASSEAGTDEKLFF.